These T cell receptor beta chains were read from a single sample in a study of blood T cell repertoires in COVID-19. TCRdb's table, derived via immunoSEQ multiplex PCR, lists solely in-frame clones and lacks some. The table records approximately 160,000 clones, 84% of them present only once. Sequencing was performed on PBMCs or T cells enriched from blood (not recorded which). These receptor sequences come from a woman aged 45-65 years who had recovered from COVID-19. Each CDR3 is given with its conserved first and last residue.

TRBV24-1	TRBJ2-1	CATSGLAYNEQFF
TRBV7-9	TRBJ2-1	CASTPLHNEQFF
TRBV6-2/TRBV6-3	TRBJ2-3	CASSYDGARSTYTQYF
TRBV19	TRBJ2-1	CASSTSGSIHEQFF
TRBV18	TRBJ2-3	CASSRLGGGRVGDTQYF
TRBV6-2/TRBV6-3	TRBJ1-3	CASSFGTGFGNTIYF
TRBV18	TRBJ2-2	CASSPGLANTGELFF
TRBV6-1	TRBJ1-5	CASSDFPQKSGPQHF
TRBV28	TRBJ2-7	CASSLVLAGAHEQYF
TRBV10-3	TRBJ2-7	CAISGTGGSYEQYF
TRBV7-2	TRBJ1-4	CASRGRLSNEKLFF
TRBV9	TRBJ2-1	CASSEQGDPLNEQFF
TRBV9	TRBJ2-1	CASSVQRERNNEQFF
TRBV14	TRBJ1-2	CASSLDFLANYGYTF
TRBV6-4	TRBJ1-5	CASRTTGTGDPNQPQHF
TRBV5-1	TRBJ2-7	CASTLQGGQIYEQYF
TRBV5-1	TRBJ2-5	CASSPGLAALQETQYF
TRBV3-1/TRBV3-2	TRBJ1-1	CASSQVGRGNTEAFF
TRBV4-1	TRBJ2-7	CASSQDLSGGLAYEQYF
TRBV13	TRBJ2-2	CASSETGYTGELFF
TRBV5-1	TRBJ2-3	CASSPDRGYTDTQYF